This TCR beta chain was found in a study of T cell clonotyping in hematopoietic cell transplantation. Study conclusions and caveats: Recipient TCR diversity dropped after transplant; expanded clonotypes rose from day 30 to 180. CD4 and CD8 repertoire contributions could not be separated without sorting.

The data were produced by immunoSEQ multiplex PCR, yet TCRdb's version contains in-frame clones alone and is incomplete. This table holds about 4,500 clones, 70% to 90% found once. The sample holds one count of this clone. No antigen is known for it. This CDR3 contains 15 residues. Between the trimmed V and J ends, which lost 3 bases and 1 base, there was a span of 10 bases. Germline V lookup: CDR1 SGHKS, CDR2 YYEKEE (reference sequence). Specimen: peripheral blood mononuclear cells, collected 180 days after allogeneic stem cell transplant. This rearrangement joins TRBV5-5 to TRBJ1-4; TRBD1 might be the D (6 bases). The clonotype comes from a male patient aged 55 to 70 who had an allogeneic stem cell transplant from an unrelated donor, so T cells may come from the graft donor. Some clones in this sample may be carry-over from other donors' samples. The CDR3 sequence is CASSSQQGTNEKLFF. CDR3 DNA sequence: TGTGCCAGCAGCTCTCAACAGGGAACTAATGAAAAACTGTTTTTT. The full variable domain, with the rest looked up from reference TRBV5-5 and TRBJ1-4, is DAGVTQSPTHLIKTRGQQVTLRCSPISGHKSVSWYQQVLGQGPQFIFQYYEKEERGRGNFPDRFSARQFPNYSSELNVNALLLGDSALYLCASSSQQGTNEKLFFGSGTQLSVL.